Each of the 24 T cell receptor beta chains below was sequenced from the same sample in a study of T cell responses to AZD1222 COVID-19 vaccine. Profiling relied on immunoSEQ multiplex PCR, and the TCRdb table lists in-frame clones only, not all of them. Of about 140,000 clones listed, 80% to 90% are singletons. This sample comprised peripheral blood, obtained on day 0 of AZD1222 vaccination. Source of these receptors: an adult in good health.

V usage is TRBV5-1 and J usage is TRBJ1-1; D is unresolved. CDR1 and CDR2 from the germline V gene are SGHRS and YFSETQ. The ends were cut back, 0 bases at V and 1 base at J, with 10 bases in the middle. This CDR3 spans 15 amino acids. CDR3 residues: CASSLGIGPNTEAFF. The CDR3 region has the DNA TGCGCCAGCAGCTTGGGAATAGGACCGAACACTGAAGCTTTCTTT.

This clone was recorded only once. This chain uses TRBV5-6 with TRBJ1-5; 12 positions agree with TRBD1. CDR3 size: 16 residues. The V gene's germline CDR1 is SGHDT and CDR2 YYEEEE. The ends lost 4 bases at V and 5 bases at J; junction bases unmatched: 7. The CDR3 DNA sequence: TGTGCCAGCAGCCCGGGACAGGGGGCGAAGCATCAGCCCCAGCATTTT. Its protein product is CASSPGQGAKHQPQHF.

The rearrangement uses TRBV27 and TRBJ2-2; D is possibly TRBD2 (5 bases). From germline, CDR1 is MNHEY and CDR2 SMNVEV (reference sequence). The CDR3 length is 14 residues. The V end was cut by 0 bases, the J end by 5 bases, with 7 bases between. For the CDR3, the DNA is TGTGCCAGCAGTTTATCTCGCGGGACCGGGGAGCTGTTTTTT. As protein: CASSLSRGTGELFF.

The gene calls are TRBV29-1 and TRBJ2-7; the D is unclear. V was cut by 4 bases and J by 1 base, with 11 bases left in between. The CDR3 has 13 residues. The germline gives CDR1 SQVTM, CDR2 ANQGSEA. CDR3 nucleotide sequence: TGCAGCGTTGGAGAGATAATGTCCTACGAGCAGTACTTC. Protein: CSVGEIMSYEQYF.

The chain has TRBV5-8 and TRBJ2-1, with D tentatively TRBD2 (5 bases). Per the germline V gene, CDR1 is SGHTS and CDR2 is YDEGEE. The V end was cut by 4 bases, the J end by 6 bases, with 11 bases between. The CDR3 extends over 13 amino acids. CDR3: CASSVGGPNEQFF. The CDR3, as DNA: TGTGCCAGCAGCGTTGGAGGCCCCAATGAGCAGTTCTTC.

This clone came up a few times. The genes are TRBV28 and TRBJ1-1; TRBD1 agrees at 10 bases. This CDR3 region has 16 residues. The trim removed 3 bases at V and 5 bases at J, leaving 9 bases unmatched. The germline V gene encodes CDR1 MDHEN and CDR2 SYDVKM. DNA of the CDR3: TGTGCCAGCAGTTTGTTGGGGGGACAGGGGAGAACTGAAGCTTTCTTT. Its protein is CASSLLGGQGRTEAFF. The full variable domain, with the rest looked up from reference TRBV28 and TRBJ1-1, is DVKVTQSSRYLVKRTGEKVFLECVQDMDHENMFWYRQDPGLGLRLIYFSYDVKMKEKGDIPEGYSVSREKKERFSLILESASTNQTSMYLCASSLLGGQGRTEAFFGQGTRLTVV.

V gene TRBV9 combines with J gene TRBJ2-1; no clear D gene. V lost 0 bases and J 3 bases, leaving 19 bases between the germline ends. This CDR3 is 18 amino acids long. Germline V gene data show CDR1 as SGDLS and CDR2 as YYNGEE. The CDR3 coding sequence is TGTGCCAGCAGCGTAGACGTAATGACCGCGGCCGACTACAATGAGCAGTTCTTC. This codes for CASSVDVMTAADYNEQFF.

J is TRBJ1-1 and V is TRBV5-4; D is possibly TRBD1 (6 bases). Germline CDR1 reads SGHNT; CDR2 reads YYREEE (reference sequence). The CDR3 is made up of 14 amino acids. V lost 4 bases, J lost 0 bases, and 10 bases lay in between. CDR3 nucleotides: TGTGCCAGCAGCCCCGGGGGGCTGAACACTGAAGCTTTCTTT. This translates into CASSPGGLNTEAFF.

The rearrangement links TRBV7-9 to TRBJ1-1; D unclear. CDR1 and CDR2 (germline): SEHNR, FQNEAQ (reference sequence). CDR3 length: 14 residues. With 8 bases removed from V and 0 bases from J, the gap between germline ends came to 13 bases. The CDR3 here is CASRTGGMNTEAFF. CDR3 sequence (DNA): TGTGCCAGCCGAACGGGAGGTATGAACACTGAAGCTTTCTTT.

The chain combines TRBV25-1 with TRBJ2-1; 9 nucleotides agree with TRBD2. The V and J ends lost 7 bases and 8 bases, in that order; junction bases with no gene match: 12. Germline V CDR1 and CDR2: MGHDK, SYGVNS. This CDR3 is 15 amino acids long. The CDR3, as DNA: TGTGCCAGCACACGAGGGCGGGGGGGGCAGGATGAGCAGTTCTTC. This gives the protein CASTRGRGGQDEQFF.

This rearrangement joins TRBV28 to TRBJ2-7, with TRBD1 matching over 8 bases. CDR1 is MDHEN, CDR2 SYDVKM, per germline. This CDR3 comprises 14 residues. Germline trimming cut 5 bases from V and 3 bases from J; bases unmatched to any gene: 6. The CDR3 sequence is CASSPDRGLYEQYF. The CDR3, as DNA: TGTGCCAGCAGTCCCGACAGGGGACTCTACGAGCAGTACTTC.

The chain recombines TRBV4-1 with TRBJ2-5, with D possibly being TRBD2 (6 bases). Germline assignment: CDR1 MGHRA and CDR2 YSYEKL. CDR3 length: 15 residues. V lost 4 bases to trimming and J lost 1 base, with 13 bases between them. In DNA form, the CDR3 reads TGCGCCAGCAGCCGATCAGGGACTTTCCAAGAGACCCAGTACTTC. Protein sequence: CASSRSGTFQETQYF.

The chain is built from TRBV7-9 and TRBJ1-1; D is uncertain. V shed 2 bases and J shed 7 bases, with 5 bases lying between them. The germline V gene encodes CDR1 SEHNR and CDR2 FQNEAQ (reference sequence). CDR3 length: 11 residues. Written as DNA, the CDR3 is TGTGCCAGCAGCTTAAACGGTGAAGCTTTCTTT. This sequence encodes CASSLNGEAFF. Full variable domain (rest looked up from reference TRBV7-9 and TRBJ1-1): DTGVSQNPRHKITKRGQNVTFRCDPISEHNRLYWYRQTLGQGPEFLTYFQNEAQLEKSRLLSDRFSAERPKGSFSTLEIQRTEQGDSAMYLCASSLNGEAFFGQGTRLTVV.

This clone was counted only a few times. The chain is built from TRBV19 and TRBJ1-1; TRBD1 aligns across 9 bases. The CDR3 loop spans 18 amino acids. Losses at the gene ends were 6 bases for V and 1 base for J; bases not matched to a gene: 15. Germline CDR1 and CDR2: LNHDA and SQIVND (reference sequence). This CDR3 reads CASRERDRGSMGNTEAFF. The CDR3 DNA follows: TGTGCCAGTAGGGAACGCGACAGGGGGAGTATGGGGAACACTGAAGCTTTCTTT.

The chain uses TRBV9 and TRBJ2-3; 12 bases map to TRBD2. Per germline, CDR1 SGDLS and CDR2 YYNGEE. V shed 2 bases, J shed 2 bases, and the junction held 6 bases outside the gene matches. This CDR3 spans 17 amino acids. CDR3 DNA: TGTGCCAGCAGCGTCACTAGCGGGGGGCTCCTCACAGATACGCAGTATTTT. Translating gives CASSVTSGGLLTDTQYF.

The rearrangement joins TRBV27 to TRBJ2-2; D is unclear. The V end lost 1 base, the J end lost 1 base, and 7 bases lay between the germline ends. The CDR3 has 15 amino acids. Per the germline V gene, CDR1 is MNHEY and CDR2 is SMNVEV (reference sequence). The chain's CDR3 is CASSLFGRNTGELFF. CDR3 DNA: TGTGCCAGCAGTTTATTCGGGCGGAACACCGGGGAGCTGTTTTTT.

The V call is TRBV6-6, the J call TRBJ2-5; D tentatively fits TRBD1 or TRBD2 (5 bases each). This CDR3 has 13 residues. Deletions cut 2 bases from V and 9 bases from J, with 13 bases between. Germline loops: CDR1 MNHNY, CDR2 SVGAGI (reference sequence). As DNA, the CDR3 is TGTGCCAGCAGTTACGGGCAGGGAGCGGCCCAGTACTTC. Protein sequence: CASSYGQGAAQYF.

The chain recombines TRBV30 with TRBJ2-4; TRBD1 matches 8 bases. The CDR3 is made up of 11 amino acids. V shed 8 bases and J 6 bases; nucleotides not matched to a gene: 3. CDR1 and CDR2 from the germline V gene are GTSNPN and SVGIG (reference sequence). The CDR3 DNA follows: TGTGCCCGCGGACAGGGAAACATTCAGTACTTC. It is translated as CARGQGNIQYF.

This clone turned up a few times. V usage is TRBV13 and J usage is TRBJ2-7, with TRBD1 matching 7 bases. CDR3 length: 15 residues. Per the germline V gene, CDR1 is PRHDT and CDR2 is FYEKMQ (reference sequence). V lost 5 bases to trimming and J lost 4 bases; unmatched junction nucleotides: 11. The CDR3 loop is CASSLPGTETYEQYF. CDR3 DNA sequence: TGTGCCAGCAGCCTACCTGGGACAGAGACTTACGAGCAGTACTTC.

The CDR3, as DNA: TGTGCCAGCAGCTTAGCCCCGTCGGAGACCCAGTACTTC. This codes for CASSLAPSETQYF. V and J are TRBV7-7 and TRBJ2-5; D is ambiguous. V was shortened by 0 bases and J by 5 bases, with 7 bases between the two germline ends. Germline assignment: CDR1 SSHAT and CDR2 FNYEAQ (reference sequence). CDR3 size: 13 residues.

Only one count was recorded for this clone. This sequence joins TRBV5-1 and TRBJ1-2; 8 nucleotides agree with TRBD1. Per the germline V gene, CDR1 is SGHRS and CDR2 is YFSETQ. The V segment lost 0 bases and the J segment 6 bases; nucleotides outside the gene matches: 7. The CDR3 extends over 15 amino acids. CDR3 sequence: CASSLATGAPDGYTF. In nucleotides, the CDR3 is TGCGCCAGCAGCTTGGCGACAGGGGCCCCTGATGGCTACACCTTC.

The rearrangement joins TRBV6-5 to TRBJ1-5; D not certain. The CDR3 is made up of 15 amino acids. Trimming took off 0 bases at V and 8 bases at J, with 14 bases between the two ends. The V gene's germline CDR1 is MNHEY and CDR2 SVGAGI. The CDR3 is CASSYSKGGPKPQHF. The CDR3 DNA follows: TGTGCCAGCAGTTACTCGAAGGGCGGTCCTAAGCCCCAGCATTTT.

This clone was seen only once. This rearrangement joins TRBV5-1 to TRBJ2-1, with 10 positions matching TRBD1. The junction had 10 bases not matched to a gene; V was cut back by 1 base and J by 6 bases. Germline CDR1 and CDR2: SGHRS and YFSETQ. The CDR3 spans 17 residues. CDR3 in DNA: TGCGCCAGCAGCTTGCCCGTGGGGACAGGGGATCGCAATGAGCAGTTCTTC. This sequence encodes CASSLPVGTGDRNEQFF.

The gene calls are TRBV4-3 and TRBJ1-1; D gene uncertain. The CDR3 is made up of 14 amino acids. V shed 7 bases and J shed 0 bases, with 12 bases lying between them. CDR1 is LGHNA and CDR2 is YSLEER in the germline V gene. The CDR3 DNA sequence: TGCGCCAGCACCTCTTATCTGATGAACACTGAAGCTTTCTTT. Residues: CASTSYLMNTEAFF.